This is a list of T cell receptor beta chains from one sample in a study of T-cell reconstitution after alpha-beta-depleted transplantation in children. TCRdb called the PCR reads again in MiXCR, with one record for every CDR3 protein. This table holds roughly 180,000 distinct CDR3 sequences, more than 14% found once. This sample comprised PBMCs from the stem cell graft donor, obtained from the stem cell graft. The receptors shown here come from a human donor who donated a stem cell graft to a child with acute lymphoblastic leukemia. The CDR3 runs from the conserved cysteine through the conserved F or W. The D gene is left open where the match is weak. For some rows the clone size is stated as once, few or many, or as a class when expanded; others skip it.

j_call clone_size d_call v_call cdr3_nt cdr3_aa
TRBJ2-1 many - TRBV5-1 TGCGCCAGCAGCCCCTCGCTAGCGTACAATGAGCAGTTCTTC CASSPSLAYNEQFF
TRBJ2-5 - TRBD2 TRBV10-3 TGTGCCATCAGTGAACTGGGACTAGCGGGAGGTGTTGGAGAGACCCAGTACTTC CAISELGLAGGVGETQYF
TRBJ1-3 many - TRBV5-1 TGCGCCAGCAGCCTAAACCCGGGACAACAAGGGGACACCATATATTTT CASSLNPGQQGDTIYF
TRBJ2-2 few TRBD2 TRBV5-1 TGCGCCAGCAGCTTGACTAGCGGGATCACCGGGGAGCTGTTTTTT CASSLTSGITGELFF
TRBJ2-1 many TRBD2 TRBV12-3/TRBV12-4 TGTGCCAGCACGAGCGGGAGGGCCAATGAGCAGTTCTTC CASTSGRANEQFF
TRBJ1-1 - - TRBV5-1 TGCGCCAGCAGCCCAAAGCCGAGGATGAACACTGAAGCTTTCTTT CASSPKPRMNTEAFF
TRBJ2-7 many - TRBV7-9 TGTGCCAGCAGCTCCTATACAGGGCCAATCTCCTACGAGCAGTACTTC CASSSYTGPISYEQYF
TRBJ2-7 few TRBD2 TRBV19 TGTGCCAGTAGTCACCGGGAGGGCGTCTACGAGCAGTACTTC CASSHREGVYEQYF
TRBJ1-1 few TRBD1 TRBV10-3 TGTGCCATCAGGGACAGGGGGGACCCTGAAGCTTTCTTT CAIRDRGDPEAFF
TRBJ2-1 many - TRBV5-1 TGCGCCAGCAGCTTTAGCGGATCCTACAATGAGCAGTTCTTC CASSFSGSYNEQFF
TRBJ1-1 many - TRBV10-3 TGTGCCATCAGTGAGTACGGGGTGAGAACTGAAGCTTTCTTT CAISEYGVRTEAFF
TRBJ2-7 many TRBD2 TRBV12-3/TRBV12-4 TGTGCCAGCAGTTTAACAGCGGGAGGCGAGCAGTACTTC CASSLTAGGEQYF
TRBJ2-2 many - TRBV12-3/TRBV12-4 TGTGCCAGCAGGGTATCGGGGCCATGGGAGCTGTTTTTT CASRVSGPWELFF
TRBJ2-1 many TRBD1 TRBV12-3/TRBV12-4 TGTGCCAGCAGCTACCTCCGGGACAGGCGATTCTTC CASSYLRDRRFF
TRBJ2-4 many - TRBV12-3/TRBV12-4 TGTGCCAGCGGGAACAGGGCCAAAAACATTCAGTACTTC CASGNRAKNIQYF
TRBJ2-3 many TRBD1 TRBV30 TGTGCCTGTCCCGGAGCGCCGACAGGGGGAATCACAGATACGCAGTATTTT CACPGAPTGGITDTQYF
TRBJ2-7 many TRBD1 TRBV5-6 TGTGCCAGCAGCTCGGGACAGGGGAGTGCGCGTTACGAGCAGTACTTC CASSSGQGSARYEQYF
TRBJ1-1 - - TRBV25-1 TGTGCCAGCACCCATAGGGAGGTTGTCACTGAAGCTTTCTTT CASTHREVVTEAFF
TRBJ2-2 many TRBD1 TRBV19 TGTGCCAGTAGCCGGGACAGAGCGAACACCGGGGAGCTGTTTTTT CASSRDRANTGELFF
TRBJ2-7 - TRBD1 TRBV7-8 TGTGCCAGCAGCTTAGGCGACAGGGGGCGCAACGAGCAGTACTTC CASSLGDRGRNEQYF
TRBJ2-5 few TRBD1 TRBV5-1 TGCGCCAGCAGCGGACGGGACAGTGGAACAGAAGAGACCCAGTACTTC CASSGRDSGTEETQYF
TRBJ2-7 - TRBD1 TRBV5-4 TGTGCCAGCAGCTCGGACAGGACCAACTACGAGCAGTACTTC CASSSDRTNYEQYF
TRBJ2-1 many TRBD1 TRBV20-1 TGCAGTGCTAGAAGCTTGGGACAGTCCTACAATGAGCAGTTCTTC CSARSLGQSYNEQFF
TRBJ2-5 - TRBD1 TRBV18 TGTGCCAGCTCACCGATTTCTACGGACAGGGAAGAGACCCAGTACTTC CASSPISTDREETQYF
TRBJ2-3 many TRBD2 TRBV18 TGTGCCAGCTCACCTTTGACTAGCGGGAGCACAGATACGCAGTATTTT CASSPLTSGSTDTQYF
TRBJ2-1 - - TRBV4-1 TGCGCCAGCAGCCAAGACTCGGACTTCTACAATGAGCAGTTCTTC CASSQDSDFYNEQFF
TRBJ1-3 many - TRBV5-1 TGCGCCAGCAGCTTGGCCTTGGGAAACACCATATATTTT CASSLALGNTIYF
TRBJ1-1 many - TRBV20-1 TGCAGTGCTAGAAGAAACCGAGGGCAGGGTGAAGCTTTCTTT CSARRNRGQGEAFF
TRBJ2-2 many - TRBV20-1 TGCAGTGCTAACACACAGAACACCGGGGAGCTGTTTTTT CSANTQNTGELFF
TRBJ2-1 - - TRBV20-1 TGCAGTGCTAGAGATCTGGGCGTTGGGCAGTTCTTC CSARDLGVGQFF
TRBJ2-2 many TRBD1 TRBV5-1 TGCGCCAGCAGCTTAGAACCTGGACAGGGGCCCGGGGAGCTGTTTTTT CASSLEPGQGPGELFF
TRBJ2-7 many - TRBV5-1 TGCGCCAGCAGCCTCACGACGGGCTCCTACGAGCAGTACTTC CASSLTTGSYEQYF
TRBJ2-1 - TRBD1 TRBV5-1 TGCGCCAGCAGCTTGGATTATAGGGCAGGGGGTGGCAATGAGCAGTTCTTC CASSLDYRAGGGNEQFF
TRBJ2-1 few - TRBV5-5 TGTGCCAGCACCCAGGCTACCGCGGACAATGAGCAGTTCTTC CASTQATADNEQFF
TRBJ2-1 many - TRBV29-1 TGCAGCGTGACTACGCATCAGCCTAACAATGAGCAGTTCTTC CSVTTHQPNNEQFF
TRBJ1-6 - - TRBV3-1 TGTGCCAGCAGCCCAGGGCCCGAGTATTCACCCCTCCACTTT CASSPGPEYSPLHF
TRBJ1-3 many TRBD1 TRBV5-1 TGCGCCAGCAGCCAGGATACAGGGGCCTTTGGAAACACCATATATTTT CASSQDTGAFGNTIYF
TRBJ2-1 few - TRBV7-8 TGTGCCAGCAGCTTAGGACAGTTAAGATCCTACAATGAGCAGTTCTTC CASSLGQLRSYNEQFF
TRBJ1-1 many - TRBV29-1 TGCAGCGTTTCAATTGGTGTCCAAGCTTTCTTT CSVSIGVQAFF
TRBJ2-2 many - TRBV4-1 TGCGCCAGCAGCCAAGAGCTGATAACGAACACCGGGGAGCTGTTTTTT CASSQELITNTGELFF
TRBJ2-7 many - TRBV20-1 TGCAGTGCTAACTGGCCAAGCTCCTACGAGCAGTACTTC CSANWPSSYEQYF
TRBJ1-5 - - TRBV24-1 TGTGACACCAGTGATGCCCCGGGGGAGGGCAATCAGCCCCAGCATTTT CDTSDAPGEGNQPQHF
TRBJ2-1 few - TRBV11-3 TGTGCCAGCAGCTTAGATTTCAGCTCCGGTGAGCAGTTCTTC CASSLDFSSGEQFF
TRBJ2-3 many - TRBV15 TGTGCCACCAGCAGAGTTGAGCTAGATACGAAGTATTTT CATSRVELDTKYF
TRBJ2-7 many - TRBV11-3 TGTGCCAGCAGCGTATCACTAAGGGGCGAGCAGTACTTC CASSVSLRGEQYF
TRBJ2-7 many TRBD1 TRBV5-1 TGCGCCAGCAGCTTCGAATTGGGACAGGAAACCTACGAGCAGTACTTC CASSFELGQETYEQYF